The 30 T cell receptor beta chains given below trace back to one sample, sequenced in a study of chemoradiotherapy in HPV16-positive cancers. Here immunoSEQ multiplex PCR was the method, and the copy in TCRdb shows in-frame clones only, minus some. The sample consists of fewer than 25,000 clones, over 85% of them appearing once. Sequences were derived from blood, sampled from a patient who underwent chemoradiotherapy. These TCRs come from a human donor with HPV-associated anogenital cancer.

V is TRBV28 and J is TRBJ2-7; possibly TRBD2 for D (5 bases). The CDR3 has 14 amino acids. In germline, CDR1 is MDHEN, CDR2 SYDVKM. V was pared by 3 bases and J by 0 bases, with 9 bases between. The CDR3 DNA reads TGTGCCAGCAGTTTCGGAGGAAACTCCTACGAGCAGTACTTC. Translated, it gives CASSFGGNSYEQYF.

The chain recombines TRBV9 with TRBJ2-2; D gene ambiguous. The ends were cut back, 3 bases at V and 3 bases at J, with 12 bases in the middle. The germline V gene encodes CDR1 SGDLS and CDR2 YYNGEE. The CDR3 length is 15 residues. The CDR3 loop is CASSGAETYTGELFF. DNA for the CDR3: TGTGCCAGCAGCGGTGCGGAGACTTACACCGGGGAGCTGTTTTTT.

J is TRBJ1-2 and V is TRBV9; maybe TRBD1 (5 bases). Germline CDR1 SGDLS, CDR2 YYNGEE. Trimming took off 3 bases at V and 6 bases at J, with 12 bases between the two ends. The CDR3 loop spans 13 amino acids. The CDR3 sequence is CASSAGGANGYTF. CDR3 coding DNA: TGTGCCAGCAGCGCGGGCGGGGCCAATGGCTACACCTTC.

The sample holds one count of this clone. This sequence joins TRBV2 and TRBJ2-5; D is unclear. CDR1 is SNHLY, CDR2 FYNNEI, per germline. The CDR3 length is 14 residues. V was pared by 7 bases and J by 1 base, with 13 bases between. The CDR3 DNA sequence: TGTGCCAGCACCTCGAGCCGGGTCCAAGAGACCCAGTACTTC. As protein: CASTSSRVQETQYF. The entire variable domain, with the rest obtained from reference TRBV2 and TRBJ2-5, is as follows: EPEVTQTPSHQVTQMGQEVILRCVPISNHLYFYWYRQILGQKVEFLVSFYNNEISEKSEIFDDQFSVERPDGSNFTLKIRSTKLEDSAMYFCASTSSRVQETQYFGPGTRLLVL.

This chain joins TRBV19 and TRBJ2-1, with D possibly TRBD2 on 7 matching bases. Trimming shortened V by 10 bases and J by 3 bases, and 10 bases separated the two germline ends. The germline V gene has CDR1 LNHDA and CDR2 SQIVND (reference sequence). The CDR3 runs to 12 residues. The CDR3 bases are TGTGCCACGGGGGGCGGCTACAATGAGCAGTTCTTC. It specifies CATGGGYNEQFF.

The chain is built from TRBV11-2 and TRBJ1-1, with D perhaps TRBD1 (5 bases). Germline values: CDR1 SGHAT, CDR2 FQNNGV. This CDR3 spans 15 amino acids. Trimming took 4 bases from V and 4 from J, leaving 16 bases between them. The DNA of the CDR3 is TGTGCCAGCAGCTGGGGCCCAGGGAGCGGCACTGAAGCTTTCTTT. Residues: CASSWGPGSGTEAFF.

Remarks on this clone: A junction end diverges from the germline sequence, so it may reflect a read error. The chain links TRBV11-2 to TRBJ2-7; the D gene could be TRBD1 or TRBD2 (6 bases each). The CDR3 loop spans 12 amino acids. From germline, CDR1 is SGHAT and CDR2 FQNNGV. The CDR3 spells CASSPEGVGTNF. In DNA form, the CDR3 reads TGTGCCAGCAGCCCGGAGGGGGTGGGGACCAACTTC. The complete variable domain, with remaining parts taken from reference TRBV11-2 and TRBJ2-7, reads EAGVAQSPRYKIIEKRQSVAFWCNPISGHATLYWYQQILGQGPKLLIQFQNNGVVDDSQLPKDRFSAERLKGVDSTLKIQPAKLEDSAVYLCASSPEGVGTNFGPGTRLTVT.

The chain carries TRBV6-1 and TRBJ1-5; D not certain. The CDR3 is 11 amino acids. Germline values: CDR1 MNHNS, CDR2 SASEGT. The V and J ends lost 4 bases and 7 bases respectively, with 5 bases between them. The CDR3 spells CASSASQPQHF. In DNA form, the CDR3 reads TGTGCCAGCAGTGCAAGCCAGCCCCAGCATTTT.

This clone was recorded a few times. V gene TRBV25-1 combines with J gene TRBJ1-5; 8 nucleotides agree with TRBD1. The CDR3 contains 15 residues. Germline lookup yields CDR1 MGHDK and CDR2 SYGVNS. V was clipped by 4 bases and J by 3 bases; unmatched bases: 5. Here the CDR3 reads CASSATGGNNQPQHF. The CDR3 region has the DNA TGTGCCAGCAGTGCCACAGGGGGAAACAATCAGCCCCAGCATTTT.

This sequence joins TRBV7-3 and TRBJ2-1; tentatively, D is TRBD1 or TRBD2 (5 bases each). With 2 bases removed from V and 3 bases from J, the gap between germline ends came to 14 bases. CDR3 size: 16 residues. CDR1 is SGHTA, CDR2 FQGTGA, per germline. CDR3 region: CASSLRSGANYNEQFF. In DNA form, the CDR3 reads TGTGCCAGCAGCTTACGATCCGGGGCGAACTACAATGAGCAGTTCTTC.

This rearrangement joins TRBV18 to TRBJ2-3, with 8 positions matching TRBD1. The junction had 5 bases not matched to a gene; V was cut back by 1 base and J by 2 bases. CDR1 and CDR2 from the germline V gene are KGHSH and LQKENI. This CDR3 is built from 16 residues. The CDR3 DNA is TGTGCCAGCTCACCACTTTGGGACAGGAACACAGATACGCAGTATTTT. Translated, it gives CASSPLWDRNTDTQYF.

This rearrangement joins TRBV18 to TRBJ2-1; D is perhaps TRBD1 (5 bases). Germline CDR1 reads KGHSH; CDR2 reads LQKENI. This CDR3 is built from 12 residues. Trimming took off 3 bases at V and 7 bases at J, with 7 bases between the two ends. This chain's CDR3 is CASSPQGNEQFF. The CDR3 DNA reads TGTGCCAGCTCACCTCAGGGAAATGAGCAGTTCTTC.

This clone was counted once. V gene TRBV7-9 combines with J gene TRBJ1-2; TRBD1 matches 9 bases. V shed 5 bases, J shed 7 bases, and the junction held 8 bases outside the gene matches. The CDR3 loop spans 14 amino acids. Germline V CDR1 and CDR2: SEHNR, FQNEAQ (reference sequence). The CDR3 DNA sequence: TGTGCCAGCAGCCGCCAGGGACAGGGAGGTGGCTACACCTTC. Amino acid sequence: CASSRQGQGGGYTF.

V gene TRBV7-6 combines with J gene TRBJ2-5; D remains unclear. This CDR3 is built from 12 residues. V was clipped by 1 base and J by 5 bases, with 5 bases between them. Germline CDR1 and CDR2: SGHVS and FNYEAQ. CDR3 DNA: TGTGCCAGCAGCTTAGTGTTGGAGACCCAGTACTTC. Its translation is CASSLVLETQYF. Drawing the rest from reference TRBV7-6 and TRBJ2-5, the complete variable domain is GAGVSQSPRYKVTKRGQDVALRCDPISGHVSLYWYRQALGQGPEFLTYFNYEAQQDKSGLPNDRFSAERPEGSISTLTIQRTEQRDSAMYRCASSLVLETQYFGPGTRLLVL.

The V and J genes are TRBV4-1 and TRBJ1-6; 8 bases match TRBD1. Germline V lookup: CDR1 MGHRA, CDR2 YSYEKL. The J segment lost 8 bases and the V segment lost 4 bases, leaving 7 bases of the junction unmatched. This CDR3 comprises 15 residues. CDR3 DNA: TGCGCCAGCAGCCGAACACAGGGGGAAGATTCACCCCTCCACTTT. Its protein is CASSRTQGEDSPLHF.

This clone was seen a handful of times. Additional DNA sequences in this sample encode the identical CDR3. The chain has TRBV7-9 and TRBJ1-5, with D unclear. Germline V lookup: CDR1 SEHNR, CDR2 FQNEAQ (reference sequence). V gave up 1 base and J gave up 0 bases, with 7 bases separating them. CDR3 length equals 15 residues. The CDR3: CASSLGGYSNQPQHF. CDR3 bases: TGTGCCAGCAGCTTAGGCGGGTATAGCAATCAGCCCCAGCATTTT. Supplemented by reference TRBV7-9 and TRBJ1-5, the full variable domain reads DTGVSQNPRHKITKRGQNVTFRCDPISEHNRLYWYRQTLGQGPEFLTYFQNEAQLEKSRLLSDRFSAERPKGSFSTLEIQRTEQGDSAMYLCASSLGGYSNQPQHFGDGTRLSIL.

CDR3 bases: TGTGCCAGCAGCCAGGGGGTACCGGGACTCCCAAGGCCCCAGTACTTC. Amino acid sequence: CASSQGVPGLPRPQYF. The J gene is TRBJ2-5, the V gene TRBV11-2, with D perhaps matching TRBD1 (7 bases). V lost 5 bases and J 9 bases, leaving 25 bases between the germline ends. The CDR3 is 16 amino acids. Germline loops: CDR1 SGHAT, CDR2 FQNNGV.

V and J are TRBV4-1 and TRBJ1-2; no clear D. CDR1 MGHRA and CDR2 YSYEKL come from the germline V gene. Trimming left V 0 bases short and J 4 bases short, with 9 bases between. This CDR3 comprises 14 residues. This CDR3 reads CASSQDSLLYGYTF. DNA for the CDR3: TGCGCCAGCAGCCAAGATTCGCTCCTCTATGGCTACACCTTC.

The table lists this clone with a few counts. This chain connects TRBV6-5 to TRBJ2-7; perhaps TRBD1 as D (6 bases). Per the germline V gene, CDR1 is MNHEY and CDR2 is SVGAGI. V lost 6 bases and J 5 bases, leaving 11 bases between the germline ends. This CDR3 is built from 12 residues. CDR3 in DNA: TGTGCCAGCAGGGACAACAGGGACGAGCAGTACTTC. Encoded protein: CASRDNRDEQYF.

The chain combines TRBV5-6 with TRBJ2-2, with TRBD2 as a possible D gene (6 bases). The V gene's germline CDR1 is SGHDT and CDR2 YYEEEE. This CDR3 is 14 amino acids long. V lost 6 bases, J lost 6 bases, and 15 bases lay in between. In DNA, the CDR3 is TGTGCCAGCACCCCCGGGGGATGGGCCGGGGAGCTGTTTTTT. The encoded protein is CASTPGGWAGELFF. Complete variable domain (other parts from reference TRBV5-6 and TRBJ2-2): DAGVTQSPTHLIKTRGQQVTLRCSPKSGHDTVSWYQQALGQGPQFIFQYYEEEERQRGNFPDRFSGHQFPNYSSELNVNALLLGDSALYLCASTPGGWAGELFFGEGSRLTVL.

The chain couples TRBV27 to TRBJ2-2, with D possibly TRBD1 on 6 matching bases. The CDR3 has 13 amino acids. In germline, CDR1 is MNHEY, CDR2 SMNVEV (reference sequence). Between the trimmed V and J ends, which lost 6 bases and 7 bases, there was a span of 12 bases. CDR3 DNA sequence: TGTGCCAGCAGGCTAACAGGGATCGGGGAGCTGTTTTTT. It translates to CASRLTGIGELFF.

The chain is built from TRBV7-3 and TRBJ2-2, with 9 positions matching TRBD2. The V segment lost 5 bases and the J segment 7 bases; nucleotides outside the gene matches: 17. Germline V gene data show CDR1 as SGHTA and CDR2 as FQGTGA. The CDR3 is 18 residues long. The CDR3 loop reads CASSLGVAGESRVGELFF. The CDR3 coding sequence is TGTGCCAGCAGCCTAGGGGTAGCGGGGGAATCTAGGGTCGGGGAGCTGTTTTTT.

The chain recombines TRBV18 with TRBJ2-1; D gene uncertain. V lost 5 bases to trimming and J lost 2 bases, with 7 bases between them. CDR3 size: 13 residues. Germline loops: CDR1 KGHSH, CDR2 LQKENI. The DNA of the CDR3 is TGTGCCAGCTCAATCCACGCCTACAATGAGCAGTTCTTC. It encodes CASSIHAYNEQFF.

The CDR3 here is CASSDGPRRYF. CDR3 coding DNA: TGTGCCAGCAGTGACGGGCCACGGAGGTACTTC. The chain combines TRBV6-1 with TRBJ2-5, with D unclear. CDR3 length equals 11 residues. Germline CDR1 is MNHNS and CDR2 is SASEGT. Trimming pared 3 bases from V and 13 bases from J, leaving 12 bases between.

The genes are TRBV7-2 and TRBJ1-3, with D hard to call. This CDR3 comprises 15 residues. Trimming removed 5 bases from V and 4 bases from J, with 15 bases in between. Germline CDR1 SGHTA, CDR2 FQGNSA. Here the CDR3 reads CASSESSGYGNTIYF. In DNA, the CDR3 is TGTGCCAGCAGCGAGTCGTCGGGCTACGGAAACACCATATATTTT.

The chain couples TRBV5-6 to TRBJ2-6; D is ambiguous. CDR1 and CDR2 from the germline V gene are SGHDT and YYEEEE. This CDR3 region has 15 residues. V gave up 2 bases and J gave up 5 bases, with 11 bases separating them. CDR3 sequence (DNA): TGTGCCAGCAGCTTTTGGGTAAACTGGGCCAACGTCCTGACTTTC. As protein: CASSFWVNWANVLTF. The variable domain in full, with the rest retrieved from reference TRBV5-6 and TRBJ2-6, is DAGVTQSPTHLIKTRGQQVTLRCSPKSGHDTVSWYQQALGQGPQFIFQYYEEEERQRGNFPDRFSGHQFPNYSSELNVNALLLGDSALYLCASSFWVNWANVLTFGAGSRLTVL.

V gene TRBV4-2 combines with J gene TRBJ2-7, with 7 bases fitting TRBD1. CDR3 length: 15 amino acids. V lost 4 bases, J lost 0 bases, and 6 bases stayed unmatched. The germline CDR1 and CDR2 sequences are LGHNA and YNFKEQ. CDR3 sequence: CASSLGTEPSYEQYF. In DNA, the CDR3 is TGTGCCAGCAGCCTCGGGACAGAACCCTCCTACGAGCAGTACTTC.

This CDR3 is CASSLVGRRDRLDTQYF. As DNA, the CDR3 is TGTGCCAGCAGTTTAGTCGGTAGGAGGGACAGACTCGATACGCAGTATTTT. This rearrangement joins TRBV28 to TRBJ2-3; perhaps TRBD1 as D (7 bases). V lost 2 bases and J lost 6, with 21 bases in between. Per germline, CDR1 MDHEN and CDR2 SYDVKM. This CDR3 is 17 amino acids long.

The V and J genes are TRBV4-2 and TRBJ2-7; no clear D gene. The CDR3 loop spans 15 amino acids. V gave up 3 bases and J gave up 2 bases, with 14 bases separating them. Germline V lookup: CDR1 LGHNA, CDR2 YNFKEQ. The CDR3 sequence: CASSHQYGGAYEQYF. The CDR3 DNA is TGTGCCAGCAGCCACCAGTATGGCGGAGCCTACGAGCAGTACTTC.

This chain links TRBV5-1 with TRBJ1-1; D ambiguous. Germline V CDR1 and CDR2: SGHRS, YFSETQ. Trimming removed 0 bases from V and 5 bases from J, with 14 bases in between. The CDR3 is made up of 15 amino acids. CDR3 in DNA: TGCGCCAGCAGCTTGGTAGTAGGAGGGAGGACTGAAGCTTTCTTT. Its protein is CASSLVVGGRTEAFF.